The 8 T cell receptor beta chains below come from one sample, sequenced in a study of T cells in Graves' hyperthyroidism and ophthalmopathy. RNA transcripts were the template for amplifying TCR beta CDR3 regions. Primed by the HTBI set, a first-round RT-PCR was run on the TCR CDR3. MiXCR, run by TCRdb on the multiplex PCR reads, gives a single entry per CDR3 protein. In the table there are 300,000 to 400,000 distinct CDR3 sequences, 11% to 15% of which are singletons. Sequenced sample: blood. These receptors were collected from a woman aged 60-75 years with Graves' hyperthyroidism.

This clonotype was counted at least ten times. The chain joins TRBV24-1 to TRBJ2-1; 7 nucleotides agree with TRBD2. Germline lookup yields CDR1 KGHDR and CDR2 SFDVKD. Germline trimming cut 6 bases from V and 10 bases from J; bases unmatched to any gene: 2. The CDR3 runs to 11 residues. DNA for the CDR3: TGTGCCACCAGTAGCGGGGCCGAGCAGTTCTTC. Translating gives CATSSGAEQFF.

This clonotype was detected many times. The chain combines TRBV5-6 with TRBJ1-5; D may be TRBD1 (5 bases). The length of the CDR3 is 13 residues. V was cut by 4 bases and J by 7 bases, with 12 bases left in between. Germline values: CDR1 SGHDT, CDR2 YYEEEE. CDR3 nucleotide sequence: TGTGCCAGCAGCCCCCAGGGTATCCAGCCCCAGCATTTT. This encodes CASSPQGIQPQHF.

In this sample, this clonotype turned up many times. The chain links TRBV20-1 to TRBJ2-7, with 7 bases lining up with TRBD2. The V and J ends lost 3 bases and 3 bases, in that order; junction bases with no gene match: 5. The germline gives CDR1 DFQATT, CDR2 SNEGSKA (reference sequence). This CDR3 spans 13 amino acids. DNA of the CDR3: TGCAGTGCTAGCACTAGCGTTAACTACGAGCAGTACTTC. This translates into CSASTSVNYEQYF.

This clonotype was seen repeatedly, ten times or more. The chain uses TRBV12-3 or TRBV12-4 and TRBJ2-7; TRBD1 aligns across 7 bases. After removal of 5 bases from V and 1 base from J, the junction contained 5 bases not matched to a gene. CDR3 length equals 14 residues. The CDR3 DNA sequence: TGTGCCAGCAGTGGTCGACAGGGATCCTACGAGCAGTACTTC. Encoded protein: CASSGRQGSYEQYF.

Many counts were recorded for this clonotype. The CDR3 DNA sequence: TGTGCCAGCAGTAGGGGGGACAGAACTTACGAGCAGTACTTC. The encoded protein is CASSRGDRTYEQYF. The chain links TRBV9 to TRBJ2-7; D possibly corresponds to TRBD1 (7 bases). The CDR3 totals 14 residues. Germline loops: CDR1 SGDLS, CDR2 YYNGEE. V shed 5 bases and J shed 4 bases, with 16 bases lying between them.

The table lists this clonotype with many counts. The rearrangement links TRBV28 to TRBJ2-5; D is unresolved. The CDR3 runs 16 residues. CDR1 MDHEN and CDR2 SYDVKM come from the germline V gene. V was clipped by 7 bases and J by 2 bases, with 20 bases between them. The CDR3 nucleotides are TGTGCCAGCAACAAACCGTGGGCTGACGTACAAGAGACCCAGTACTTC. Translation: CASNKPWADVQETQYF.

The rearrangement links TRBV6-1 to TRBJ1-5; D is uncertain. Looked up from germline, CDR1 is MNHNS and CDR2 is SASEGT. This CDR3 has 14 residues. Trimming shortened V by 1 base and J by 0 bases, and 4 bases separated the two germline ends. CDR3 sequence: CASSEEASNQPQHF. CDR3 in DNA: TGTGCCAGCAGTGAAGAGGCTAGCAATCAGCCCCAGCATTTT.

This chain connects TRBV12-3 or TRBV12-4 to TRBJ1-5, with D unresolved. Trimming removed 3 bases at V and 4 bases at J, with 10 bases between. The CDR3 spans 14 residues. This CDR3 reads CASSLSVTNQPQHF. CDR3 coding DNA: TGTGCCAGCAGTTTGTCGGTCACTAATCAGCCCCAGCATTTT.